This TCR beta chain is from a study of T cell responses to AZD1222 COVID-19 vaccine. The repertoire was sequenced with immunoSEQ multiplex PCR; TCRdb's copy has only in-frame clones and lacks some. The data show about 94,000 clones, around 85% seen once. The CDR3 extends over 14 amino acids. V lost 5 bases and J lost 1, with 9 bases in between. Germline-derived CDR1 and CDR2 are SGHVS and FNYEAQ. The TCR comes from an adult who received the AZD1222 COVID-19 vaccine. The J gene is TRBJ2-1, the V gene TRBV7-6; D ambiguous. The source material was peripheral blood, sampled 28 days after the second AZD1222 dose. The DNA for the CDR3 is TGTGCCAGCAGCGCAACTGGTTCCTACAATGAGCAGTTCTTC. It specifies CASSATGSYNEQFF.